A single sample is the source of the 23 T cell receptor beta chains below, sequenced in a study of Tregs in tolerant kidney transplant recipients. The nonmyeloablative bone marrow transplants came from related graft donors, with transient mixed chimerism. Repertoires were generated with immunoSEQ multiplex PCR, while TCRdb's copy carries only in-frame clones and drops some. The table lists about 64,000 clones, more than 75% of them singletons. Sequencing used CD4+ T cells from blood (PBMCs), obtained 6 months after the transplant. The receptor source for this set is a human patient who received a combined kidney and bone marrow transplant. Part of the T cell pool may stem from the graft donor.

V and J are TRBV19 and TRBJ2-5; no reliable D call. The CDR3 consists of 13 residues. V lost 3 bases, J lost 0 bases, and 5 bases lay in between. The germline CDR1 and CDR2 sequences are LNHDA and SQIVND (reference sequence). In DNA form, the CDR3 reads TGTGCCAGTAGTATCAGTTACCAAGAGACCCAGTACTTC. Translating it yields CASSISYQETQYF.

The CDR3 DNA follows: TGTGCCAGCAATCAACTAGCGGGAGGGACAGATACGCAGTATTTT. It yields the protein CASNQLAGGTDTQYF. The chain is built from TRBV5-4 and TRBJ2-3; 13 bases match TRBD2. The CDR3 contains 15 residues. J gave up 3 bases and V 6 bases, and 4 bases lay outside the gene matches. Germline CDR1 is SGHNT and CDR2 is YYREEE (reference sequence).

The chain combines TRBV4-1 with TRBJ2-3, with TRBD2 as a possible D gene (6 bases). The CDR3 runs 18 residues. V was cut by 1 base and J by 5 bases, with 22 bases left in between. Germline values: CDR1 MGHRA, CDR2 YSYEKL. CDR3 amino acids: CASSQGLVVDGGGDTQYF. The CDR3 DNA reads TGCGCCAGCAGCCAAGGCTTGGTGGTTGACGGGGGAGGAGATACGCAGTATTTT.

The V call is TRBV4-3, the J call TRBJ2-5, with D possibly matching TRBD2 (6 bases). V was cut by 0 bases and J by 5 bases, with 13 bases left in between. The CDR3 runs 15 residues. CDR1 and CDR2 (germline): LGHNA, YSLEER. DNA for the CDR3: TGCGCCAGCAGCCAAGAGGGACTGGTAGGGGAGACCCAGTACTTC. Protein: CASSQEGLVGETQYF.

V and J are TRBV10-3 and TRBJ2-7; 8 positions agree with TRBD2. The length of the CDR3 is 16 residues. CDR1 is ENHRY and CDR2 is SYGVKD in the germline V gene. Trimming cost V 6 bases and J 0 bases; bases outside gene matches: 10. This chain's CDR3 is CAISGDGGGSSYEQYF. The CDR3 DNA reads as TGTGCCATCAGCGGGGACGGGGGGGGAAGCTCCTACGAGCAGTACTTC.

There are a few counts of this clone. This sequence joins TRBV6-4 and TRBJ1-2, with 7 bases that match TRBD1. CDR3 size: 13 residues. Germline assignment: CDR1 MRHNA and CDR2 SNTAGT. The V and J ends lost 5 bases and 8 bases, in that order; junction bases with no gene match: 8. CDR3 in amino acids: CASSPQGLGGYTF. The CDR3 coding sequence is TGTGCCAGCAGTCCACAGGGGCTGGGAGGCTACACCTTC.

This chain joins TRBV7-3 and TRBJ2-5; 7 nucleotides match TRBD1. The V gene's germline CDR1 is SGHTA and CDR2 FQGTGA. Unmatched junction bases numbered 5, after V lost 0 bases and J lost 1 base. The CDR3 totals 16 residues. CDR3 residues: CASSLTAGGPQETQYF. Here the CDR3 DNA reads TGTGCCAGCAGCTTAACGGCAGGGGGACCCCAAGAGACCCAGTACTTC.

The V call is TRBV19, the J call TRBJ2-7; D is possibly TRBD1 (5 bases). V lost 2 bases and J lost 0, with 11 bases in between. Looked up from germline, CDR1 is LNHDA and CDR2 is SQIVND (reference sequence). This CDR3 contains 15 residues. DNA of the CDR3: TGTGCCAGTAGTATAAGGGGCGCCTTCTCCTACGAGCAGTACTTC. Its protein is CASSIRGAFSYEQYF.

V usage is TRBV5-1 and J usage is TRBJ1-1; TRBD1 aligns across 8 bases. The trim removed 3 bases at V and 4 bases at J, leaving 5 bases unmatched. The CDR3 covers 14 residues. Germline V gives CDR1 SGHRS, CDR2 YFSETQ. The CDR3 DNA follows: TGCGCCAGCAGCTCGGACAGGGCAACCACTGAAGCTTTCTTT. Its translation: CASSSDRATTEAFF. The variable domain in full, completed from reference TRBV5-1 and TRBJ1-1, reads KAGVTQTPRYLIKTRGQQVTLSCSPISGHRSVSWYQQTPGQGLQFLFEYFSETQRNKGNFPGRFSGRQFSNSRSEMNVSTLELGDSALYLCASSSDRATTEAFFGQGTRLTVV.

This clone was detected only once. The rearrangement links TRBV14 to TRBJ2-3, with 7 bases that match TRBD1. This CDR3 is built from 15 residues. Germline V lookup: CDR1 SGHDN, CDR2 FVKESK. Losses at the gene ends were 4 bases for V and 2 bases for J; bases not matched to a gene: 6. Written as DNA, the CDR3 is TGTGCCAGCAGCCTGGCCGGGACAGACACAGATACGCAGTATTTT. The encoded protein is CASSLAGTDTDTQYF.

The V and J genes are TRBV4-3 and TRBJ2-3; D uncertain. Germline V CDR1 and CDR2: LGHNA, YSLEER. Trimming removed 5 bases at V and 4 bases at J, with 7 bases between. The CDR3 has 12 residues. The CDR3 bases are TGCGCCAGCAGCTTCAGTTCAGATACGCAGTATTTT. It codes for CASSFSSDTQYF.

This clone occurred once. The chain recombines TRBV7-2 with TRBJ2-7, with a tentative D call TRBD2 (5 bases). With 1 base removed from V and 2 bases from J, the gap between germline ends came to 9 bases. From germline, CDR1 is SGHTA and CDR2 FQGNSA. The CDR3 is 14 amino acids. In DNA, the CDR3 is TGTGCCAGCAGCTTAGAGAGCGGAACCTACGAGCAGTACTTC. As protein: CASSLESGTYEQYF.

V is TRBV28 and J is TRBJ1-5; D gene uncertain. CDR1 is MDHEN, CDR2 SYDVKM, per germline. Trimming took off 3 bases at V and 5 bases at J, with 17 bases between the two ends. The CDR3 contains 16 residues. CDR3 in amino acids: CASSLAAGDWYQPQHF. In DNA form, the CDR3 reads TGTGCCAGCAGTTTGGCAGCCGGGGATTGGTATCAGCCCCAGCATTTT.

V gene TRBV11-2 combines with J gene TRBJ2-5; 10 bases map to TRBD1. The germline V gene encodes CDR1 SGHAT and CDR2 FQNNGV. V lost 3 bases, J lost 11 bases, and 15 bases stayed unmatched. CDR3 length: 16 amino acids. CDR3 residues: CASSFGGGTGVREQYF. DNA for the CDR3: TGTGCCAGCAGCTTTGGCGGGGGGACAGGGGTTAGGGAGCAGTACTTC.

The chain couples TRBV5-4 to TRBJ1-2; D gene ambiguous. This CDR3 contains 14 residues. The germline CDR1 and CDR2 sequences are SGHNT and YYREEE (reference sequence). V was cut by 0 bases and J by 3 bases, with 9 bases left in between. CDR3 loop: CASSLGSGDYGYTF. CDR3 DNA: TGTGCCAGCAGCTTGGGTTCGGGAGACTATGGCTACACCTTC.

This clone has only one observation. This rearrangement joins TRBV19 to TRBJ2-3, with a weak D call TRBD2 (6 bases). The CDR3 extends over 13 amino acids. V lost 6 bases to trimming and J lost 5 bases, with 12 bases between them. The germline gives CDR1 LNHDA, CDR2 SQIVND (reference sequence). The CDR3 region has the DNA TGTGCCAGTAGACCGGGAGTGGTAGATACGCAGTATTTT. It yields the protein CASRPGVVDTQYF.

This rearrangement joins TRBV6-5 to TRBJ2-5; D is perhaps TRBD2 (6 bases). V lost 0 bases and J lost 7, with 18 bases in between. This CDR3 has 16 residues. Germline CDR1 reads MNHEY; CDR2 reads SVGAGI. The CDR3 bases are TGTGCCAGCAGTTACTCGCTTACGGGCCTCGGGGGGACCCAGTACTTC. Its translation: CASSYSLTGLGGTQYF.

The chain carries TRBV4-3 and TRBJ2-5; D may be TRBD2 (5 bases). Trimming took 0 bases from V and 7 from J, leaving 12 bases between them. CDR1 and CDR2 (germline): LGHNA, YSLEER. The CDR3 is 14 residues long. The CDR3 is CASSQDHGKGTQYF. The CDR3 DNA reads as TGCGCCAGCAGCCAAGATCACGGGAAAGGGACCCAGTACTTC.

The chain recombines TRBV7-9 with TRBJ2-7; possibly TRBD2 for D (6 bases). V was cut by 2 bases and J by 0 bases, with 8 bases left in between. Germline V lookup: CDR1 SEHNR, CDR2 FQNEAQ (reference sequence). The CDR3 extends over 14 amino acids. CDR3 region: CASSLLGGSYEQYF. CDR3 coding DNA: TGTGCCAGCAGCTTACTCGGGGGCTCCTACGAGCAGTACTTC. Complete variable domain (other parts from reference TRBV7-9 and TRBJ2-7): DTGVSQNPRHKITKRGQNVTFRCDPISEHNRLYWYRQTLGQGPEFLTYFQNEAQLEKSRLLSDRFSAERPKGSFSTLEIQRTEQGDSAMYLCASSLLGGSYEQYFGPGTRLTVT.

This chain joins TRBV7-2 and TRBJ2-7, with 8 bases identical to TRBD1. J lost 4 bases, V lost 2 bases, and 4 bases had no gene match. Germline V lookup: CDR1 SGHTA, CDR2 FQGNSA. This CDR3 is built from 14 residues. The CDR3 here is CASSLLGQVYEQYF. The CDR3 coding sequence is TGTGCCAGCAGCTTATTGGGACAGGTATACGAGCAGTACTTC.

Here the CDR3 reads CTSSQGGAWTYEQYF. CDR3 in DNA: TGCACCAGCAGCCAAGGAGGAGCCTGGACTTACGAGCAGTACTTC. The chain recombines TRBV1 with TRBJ2-7; the table gives TRBD2 as D, unverified against the DNA. TRBV1 is reported as a pseudogene. CDR3 length: 15 residues.

The chain combines TRBV5-1 with TRBJ2-5; 8 bases agree with TRBD1. V was pared by 4 bases and J by 7 bases, with 18 bases of the junction left unmatched. The CDR3 loop spans 17 amino acids. CDR1 is SGHRS, CDR2 YFSETQ, per germline. The CDR3 bases are TGCGCCAGCAGCACACGGACAGGGACCCTCCAAGGGGGGACCCAGTACTTC. It specifies CASSTRTGTLQGGTQYF.

The chain carries TRBV4-1 and TRBJ2-2; the D is unclear. This CDR3 contains 16 residues. Per the germline V gene, CDR1 is MGHRA and CDR2 is YSYEKL. V was clipped by 3 bases and J by 8 bases, with 19 bases between them. The CDR3 nucleotides are TGCGCCAGCAGCCAGGTAGACATGGGCTTCCTAGGGGAGCTGTTTTTT. Protein product: CASSQVDMGFLGELFF.